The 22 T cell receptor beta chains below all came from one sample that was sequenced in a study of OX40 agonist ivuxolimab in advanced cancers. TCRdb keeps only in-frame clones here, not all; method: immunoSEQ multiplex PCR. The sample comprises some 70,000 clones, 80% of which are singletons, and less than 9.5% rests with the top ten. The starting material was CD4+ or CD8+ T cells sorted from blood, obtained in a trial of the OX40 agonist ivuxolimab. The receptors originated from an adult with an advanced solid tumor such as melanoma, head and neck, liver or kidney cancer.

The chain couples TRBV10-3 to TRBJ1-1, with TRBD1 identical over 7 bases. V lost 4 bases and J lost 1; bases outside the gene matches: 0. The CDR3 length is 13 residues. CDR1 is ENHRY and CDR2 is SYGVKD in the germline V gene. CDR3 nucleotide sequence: TGTGCCATCAGTGGGACAGGGAACACTGAAGCTTTCTTT. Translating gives CAISGTGNTEAFF.

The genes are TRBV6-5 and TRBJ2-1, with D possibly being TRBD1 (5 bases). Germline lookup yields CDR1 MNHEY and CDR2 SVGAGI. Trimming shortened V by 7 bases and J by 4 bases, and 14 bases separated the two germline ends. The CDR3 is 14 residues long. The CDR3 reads CASTLTGGYNEQFF. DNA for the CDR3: TGTGCCAGCACACTCACAGGTGGTTACAATGAGCAGTTCTTC.

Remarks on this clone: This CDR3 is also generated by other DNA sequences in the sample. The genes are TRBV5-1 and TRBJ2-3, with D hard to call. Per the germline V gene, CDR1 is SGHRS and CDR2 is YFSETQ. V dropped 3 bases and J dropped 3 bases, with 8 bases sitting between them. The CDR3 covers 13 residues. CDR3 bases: TGCGCCAGCAGCTCTTTACCGACAGATACGCAGTATTTT. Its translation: CASSSLPTDTQYF.

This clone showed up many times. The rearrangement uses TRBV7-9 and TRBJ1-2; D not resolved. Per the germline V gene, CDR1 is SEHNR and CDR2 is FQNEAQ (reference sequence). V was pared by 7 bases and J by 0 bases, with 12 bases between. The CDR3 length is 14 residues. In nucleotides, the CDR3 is TGTGCCAGCACGCGATCTCCGGCTAACTATGGCTACACCTTC. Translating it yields CASTRSPANYGYTF.

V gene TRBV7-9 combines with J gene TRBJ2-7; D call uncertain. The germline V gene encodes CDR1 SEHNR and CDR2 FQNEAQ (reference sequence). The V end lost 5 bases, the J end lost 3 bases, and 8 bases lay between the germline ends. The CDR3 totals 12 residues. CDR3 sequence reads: CASSLLHYEQYF. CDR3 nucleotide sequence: TGTGCCAGCAGCCTTCTGCACTACGAGCAGTACTTC.

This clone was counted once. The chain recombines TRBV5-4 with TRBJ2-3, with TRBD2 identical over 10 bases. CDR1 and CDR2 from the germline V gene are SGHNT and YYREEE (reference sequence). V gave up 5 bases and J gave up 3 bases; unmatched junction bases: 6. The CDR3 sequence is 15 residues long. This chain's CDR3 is CASRRAGGPTDTQYF. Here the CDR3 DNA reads TGTGCCAGCAGACGAGCGGGGGGGCCGACAGATACGCAGTATTTT.

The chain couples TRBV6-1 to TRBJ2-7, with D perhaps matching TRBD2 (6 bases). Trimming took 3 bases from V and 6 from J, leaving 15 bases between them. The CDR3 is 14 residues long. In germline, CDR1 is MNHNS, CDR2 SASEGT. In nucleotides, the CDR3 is TGTGCCAGCAGTGAGTATTTTGGGGGGAGCGAGCAGTACGTC. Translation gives CASSEYFGGSEQYV.

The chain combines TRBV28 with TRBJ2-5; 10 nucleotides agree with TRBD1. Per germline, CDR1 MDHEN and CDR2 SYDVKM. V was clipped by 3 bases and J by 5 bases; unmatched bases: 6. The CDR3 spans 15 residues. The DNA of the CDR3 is TGTGCCAGCAGTTTGGGACAGGGGTCCGGGGAGACCCAGTACTTC. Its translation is CASSLGQGSGETQYF.

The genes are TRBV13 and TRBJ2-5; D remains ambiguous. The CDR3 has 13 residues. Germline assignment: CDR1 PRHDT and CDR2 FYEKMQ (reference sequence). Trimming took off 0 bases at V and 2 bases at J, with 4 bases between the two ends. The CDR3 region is CASSLGSQETQYF. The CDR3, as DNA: TGTGCCAGCAGCTTAGGCAGTCAAGAGACCCAGTACTTC.

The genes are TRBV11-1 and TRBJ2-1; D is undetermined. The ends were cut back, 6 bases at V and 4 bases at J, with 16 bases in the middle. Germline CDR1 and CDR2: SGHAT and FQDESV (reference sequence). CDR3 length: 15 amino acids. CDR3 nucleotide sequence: TGTGCCAGCAGTCCCCGTCAGGCGGTGTACAATGAGCAGTTCTTC. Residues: CASSPRQAVYNEQFF.

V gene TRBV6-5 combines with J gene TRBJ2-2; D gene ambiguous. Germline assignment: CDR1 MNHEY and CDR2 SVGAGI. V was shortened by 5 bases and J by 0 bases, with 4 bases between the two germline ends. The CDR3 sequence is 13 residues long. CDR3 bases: TGTGCCAGCAGTGATACGAACACCGGGGAGCTGTTTTTT. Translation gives CASSDTNTGELFF.

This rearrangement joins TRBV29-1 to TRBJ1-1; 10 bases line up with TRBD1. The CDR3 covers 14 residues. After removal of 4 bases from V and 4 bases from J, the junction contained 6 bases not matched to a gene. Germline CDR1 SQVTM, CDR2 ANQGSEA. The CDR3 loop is CSVGGTGASTEAFF. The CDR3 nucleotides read TGCAGCGTTGGGGGGACAGGGGCGAGCACTGAAGCTTTCTTT.

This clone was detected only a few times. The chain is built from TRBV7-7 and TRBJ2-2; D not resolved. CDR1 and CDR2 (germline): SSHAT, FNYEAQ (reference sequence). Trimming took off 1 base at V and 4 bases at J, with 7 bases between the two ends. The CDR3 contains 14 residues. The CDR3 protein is CASSLDLGTGELFF. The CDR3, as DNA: TGTGCCAGCAGCTTAGACTTGGGCACCGGGGAGCTGTTTTTT.

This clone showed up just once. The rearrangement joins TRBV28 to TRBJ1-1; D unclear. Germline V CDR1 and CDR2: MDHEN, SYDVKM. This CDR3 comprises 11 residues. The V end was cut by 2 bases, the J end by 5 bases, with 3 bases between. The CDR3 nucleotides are TGTGCCAGCAGTTTAGGGACTGAAGCTTTCTTT. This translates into CASSLGTEAFF.

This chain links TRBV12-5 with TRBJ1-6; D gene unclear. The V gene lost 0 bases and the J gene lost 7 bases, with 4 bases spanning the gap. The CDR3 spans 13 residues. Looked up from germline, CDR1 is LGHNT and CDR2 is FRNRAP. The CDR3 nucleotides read TGTGCTAGTGGTTTGGTTTTGAATTCACCCCTCCACTTT. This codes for CASGLVLNSPLHF.

CDR3: CASSQDLTYGYTF. CDR3 bases: TGCGCCAGCAGCCAAGATCTAACATATGGCTACACCTTC. The rearrangement links TRBV4-1 to TRBJ1-2; no definite D call. Germline loops: CDR1 MGHRA, CDR2 YSYEKL. V lost 0 bases to trimming and J lost 5 bases, with 7 bases between them. This CDR3 region has 13 residues.

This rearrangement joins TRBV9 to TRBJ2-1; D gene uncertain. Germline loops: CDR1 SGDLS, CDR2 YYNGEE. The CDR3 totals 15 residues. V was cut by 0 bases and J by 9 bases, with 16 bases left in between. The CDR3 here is CASSVAGPAWGEQFF. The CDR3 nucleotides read TGTGCCAGCAGCGTAGCAGGACCCGCCTGGGGTGAGCAGTTCTTC.

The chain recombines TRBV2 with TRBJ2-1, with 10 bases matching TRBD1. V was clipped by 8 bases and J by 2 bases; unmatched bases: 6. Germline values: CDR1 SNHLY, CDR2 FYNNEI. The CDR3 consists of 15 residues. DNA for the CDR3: TGTGCCAGCGTACCGGGACAGGGGACCTACAATGAGCAGTTCTTC. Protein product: CASVPGQGTYNEQFF.

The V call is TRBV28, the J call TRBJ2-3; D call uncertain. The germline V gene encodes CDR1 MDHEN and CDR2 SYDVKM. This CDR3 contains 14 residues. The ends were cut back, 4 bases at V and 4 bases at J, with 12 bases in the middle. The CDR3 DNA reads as TGTGCCAGCAGTTGGGCCTTGGGGTCAGATACGCAGTATTTT. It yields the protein CASSWALGSDTQYF.

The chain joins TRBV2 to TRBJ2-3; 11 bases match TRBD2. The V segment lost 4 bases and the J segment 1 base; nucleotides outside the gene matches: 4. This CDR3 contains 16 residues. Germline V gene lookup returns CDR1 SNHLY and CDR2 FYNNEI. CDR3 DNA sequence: TGTGCCAGCAGTGGACCGGGACTAGCGGGCACAGATACGCAGTATTTT. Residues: CASSGPGLAGTDTQYF.

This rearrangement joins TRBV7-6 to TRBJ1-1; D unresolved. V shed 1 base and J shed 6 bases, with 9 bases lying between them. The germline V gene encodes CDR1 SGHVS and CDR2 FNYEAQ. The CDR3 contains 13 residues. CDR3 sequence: CASSLERDAEAFF. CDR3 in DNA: TGTGCCAGCAGCTTAGAACGGGATGCTGAAGCTTTCTTT.

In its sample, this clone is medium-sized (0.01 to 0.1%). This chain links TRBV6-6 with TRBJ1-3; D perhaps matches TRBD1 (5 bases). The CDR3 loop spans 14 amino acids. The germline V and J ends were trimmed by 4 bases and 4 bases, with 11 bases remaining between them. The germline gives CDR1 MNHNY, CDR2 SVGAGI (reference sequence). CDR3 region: CASSLGGAGNTIYF. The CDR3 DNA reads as TGTGCCAGCAGTTTGGGGGGTGCCGGAAACACCATATATTTT.